This T cell receptor beta chain was sequenced during a study of naive and memory T cell subsets. The study, taken as a whole, reports: From naive to CM, EM and EMRA, diversity decreased and Gini increased.

Both TRBC1 and TRBC2 were covered by a beta constant-region primer of two equimolar oligonucleotides. Nested alpha and beta constant-region primers with the SP2 primer drove four PCR rounds on ligated cDNA. TCRdb passed the UMI-ligation and nested PCR reads through MiXCR, listing each CDR3 protein once. The sample shows over 100,000 distinct CDR3 sequences, roughly 32% of them seen only once. CMV status came from CD4+ T cell IFNgamma after overnight CMV lysate stimulation of fresh PBMCs. Four subsets defined by CD45RA and CD27 were sorted after CD3, CD4, CD8 and live/dead staining. This clonotype was picked up many times. The antigen is undetermined. The TCR originated in a human donor in good health. The sample taken for sequencing was central memory CD4+ T cells from blood.

The CDR3 is CASSRLGNTEAFF. In DNA form, the CDR3 reads TGTGCCAGCAGCCGATTGGGGAACACTGAAGCTTTCTTT. The J gene is TRBJ1-1, the V gene TRBV3-1; the D is unclear. The germline V gene has CDR1 LGHDT and CDR2 YNNKEL (reference sequence). This CDR3 contains 13 residues. V dropped 4 bases and J dropped 1 base, with 7 bases sitting between them. The variable domain in full, with the rest retrieved from reference TRBV3-1 and TRBJ1-1, is DTAVSQTPKYLVTQMGNDKSIKCEQNLGHDTMYWYKQDSKKFLKIMFSYNNKELIINETVPNRFSPKSPDKAHLNLHINSLELGDSAVYFCASSRLGNTEAFFGQGTRLTVV.